A single sample is the source of the 32 T cell receptor beta chains below, sequenced in a study of molecular identifiers for immune sequencing clone quantification. TCRdb ran MiXCR on the PCR reads and lists one entry per CDR3 protein. The sample records more than 450,000 distinct CDR3 sequences, around 25% being singletons. The sample taken for sequencing was naive CD8+ T cells from blood, with Jurkat cell RNA spiked in. Stated subset: FACS-sorted CD8+CD4-CCR7+CD45RA+ naive T cells. The receptor source for this set is a human donor in good health. Some libraries in this study had Jurkat cell RNA spiked in.

This clonotype came up a few times. The chain links TRBV6-5 to TRBJ1-4; no clear D. Deletions cut 8 bases from V and 8 bases from J, with 15 bases between. The germline V gene has CDR1 MNHEY and CDR2 SVGAGI. This CDR3 contains 13 residues. The CDR3 sequence is CASGEEGPEKLFF. DNA of the CDR3: TGTGCCAGCGGCGAGGAAGGGCCGGAAAAACTGTTTTTT.

This clonotype was counted between two and nine times. The chain links TRBV27 to TRBJ2-3, with D maybe TRBD1 (5 bases). The V gene's germline CDR1 is MNHEY and CDR2 SMNVEV (reference sequence). This CDR3 spans 11 amino acids. Trimming took 8 bases from V and 2 from J, leaving 5 bases between them. For the CDR3, the DNA is TGTGCCAGCGGGGCCACAGATACGCAGTATTTT. This gives the protein CASGATDTQYF.

This clonotype was counted a few times. This chain links TRBV20-1 with TRBJ2-3; no clear D. CDR1 is DFQATT and CDR2 is SNEGSKA in the germline V gene (reference sequence). Deletions cut 0 bases from V and 6 bases from J, with 13 bases between. This CDR3 region has 14 residues. The CDR3: CSARDLGVEDTQYF. Here the CDR3 DNA reads TGCAGTGCTAGAGATTTAGGTGTAGAGGATACGCAGTATTTT.

This clonotype was found a few times. This chain uses TRBV27 with TRBJ2-2; 9 nucleotides align to TRBD1. The CDR3 runs to 17 residues. V was pared by 6 bases and J by 4 bases, with 12 bases of the junction left unmatched. Germline loops: CDR1 MNHEY, CDR2 SMNVEV (reference sequence). CDR3: CASSTGTGRLSTGELFF. Written as DNA, the CDR3 is TGTGCCAGCAGCACCGGGACAGGGAGGCTCAGCACCGGGGAGCTGTTTTTT.

V gene TRBV6-5 combines with J gene TRBJ2-7, with a tentative D call TRBD2 (5 bases). V was shortened by 5 bases and J by 3 bases, with 17 bases between the two germline ends. Germline V CDR1 and CDR2: MNHEY, SVGAGI. CDR3 length: 15 residues. The CDR3, as DNA: TGTGCCAGCAGTCACAAGCGGCCTTTCAGCTACGAGCAGTACTTC. Translated, it gives CASSHKRPFSYEQYF.

This clonotype has at least ten counts. The chain uses TRBV29-1 and TRBJ1-1; TRBD1 matches at 8 bases. With V trimmed by 7 bases and J by 0 bases, 7 bases remained unmatched. This CDR3 has 14 residues. Germline CDR1 SQVTM, CDR2 ANQGSEA. CDR3 DNA: TGCAGCGCAAGGCAGGGGGCGATGAACACTGAAGCTTTCTTT. Its protein product is CSARQGAMNTEAFF.

The CDR3 here is CASSQDGGGEYYNEQFF. For the CDR3, the DNA is TGCGCCAGCAGCCAAGACGGGGGAGGGGAATACTACAATGAGCAGTTCTTC. V usage is TRBV4-1 and J usage is TRBJ2-1; 7 bases are shared with TRBD2. V gave up 0 bases and J gave up 3 bases; unmatched junction bases: 8. Per the germline V gene, CDR1 is MGHRA and CDR2 is YSYEKL. The CDR3 length is 17 residues.

This clonotype was seen a single time. It may be a read error: a sequence one base away is much more abundant. The chain recombines TRBV4-2 with TRBJ2-5; 7 bases are a match to TRBD2. The CDR3 totals 15 residues. In germline, CDR1 is LGHNA, CDR2 YNFKEQ. CDR3 nucleotide sequence: TGTGCCCGCAGCCAAGATTTAGCGGGCCAAGAGACCCAGTACTTC. Its protein product is CARSQDLAGQETQYF.

Only one count was recorded for this clonotype. This likely stems from a read error, as it lies one base from a far larger clone. The chain links TRBV11-2 to TRBJ2-7; 7 bases are shared with TRBD1. This CDR3 spans 13 amino acids. Per the germline V gene, CDR1 is SGHAT and CDR2 is FQNNGV. Trimming took 1 base from V and 6 from J; bases not matched to a gene: 3. This CDR3 reads CASSLVGGFEQYF. The CDR3 coding sequence is TGTGCCAGCAGCTTAGTAGGGGGCTTCGAGCAGTACTTC.

The chain links TRBV11-2 to TRBJ1-1; D is ambiguous. The germline V gene encodes CDR1 SGHAT and CDR2 FQNNGV. V was trimmed by 3 bases and J by 1 base, leaving 6 bases between them. The length of the CDR3 is 13 residues. CDR3 nucleotide sequence: TGTGCCAGCAGCTTCCATCAGAACACTGAAGCTTTCTTT. Protein product: CASSFHQNTEAFF.

Concerning this clonotype: Since no conserved phenylalanine or tryptophan closes the CDR3, a read error is the likely cause. The genes are TRBV28 and TRBJ2-3; D ambiguous. The V gene's germline CDR1 is MDHEN and CDR2 SYDVKM. This CDR3 has 16 residues. The CDR3 DNA reads TGTGCCAGCACTCCCTTACGGAAATTATCCACAAATACGCAGTATTCT. It codes for CASTPLRKLSTNTQYS.

This clonotype was counted at least ten times. V is TRBV4-2 and J is TRBJ2-1; no clear D. The CDR3 has 16 amino acids. V lost 4 bases and J 0 bases, leaving 13 bases between the germline ends. Germline V gene data show CDR1 as LGHNA and CDR2 as YNFKEQ. CDR3 residues: CASSPNSRSSYNEQFF. CDR3 nucleotide sequence: TGTGCCAGCAGCCCGAACTCCCGGAGCTCCTACAATGAGCAGTTCTTC.

This clonotype was observed at least ten times. The CDR3 region is CASSYMTASSTDTQYF. The DNA of the CDR3 is TGTGCCAGCAGTTACATGACAGCGTCTAGCACAGATACGCAGTATTTT. The chain links TRBV6-5 to TRBJ2-3; D is perhaps TRBD1 (5 bases). The length of the CDR3 is 16 residues. The ends were cut back, 2 bases at V and 0 bases at J, with 12 bases in the middle. Germline V lookup: CDR1 MNHEY, CDR2 SVGAGI.

This clonotype showed up just a few times. The chain combines TRBV30 with TRBJ2-7; D remains ambiguous. Germline CDR1 GTSNPN, CDR2 SVGIG (reference sequence). Trimming shortened V by 2 bases and J by 2 bases, and 16 bases separated the two germline ends. This CDR3 comprises 15 residues. CDR3 loop: CAWSSPWAAPYEQYF. For the CDR3, the DNA is TGTGCCTGGAGTTCCCCCTGGGCGGCCCCCTACGAGCAGTACTTC.

This clonotype was counted ten times or more. The chain has TRBV20-1 and TRBJ2-5; 13 nucleotides match TRBD2. The length of the CDR3 is 16 residues. Germline lookup yields CDR1 DFQATT and CDR2 SNEGSKA (reference sequence). J gave up 4 bases and V 0 bases, and 5 bases lay outside the gene matches. The CDR3 sequence is CSARDSGLAGVETQYF. The CDR3 DNA sequence: TGCAGTGCTAGAGATTCCGGACTAGCGGGGGTAGAGACCCAGTACTTC.

The chain links TRBV6-5 to TRBJ1-4, with TRBD1 matching over 7 bases. Trimming removed 4 bases from V and 7 bases from J; junction bases left unmatched: 3. The CDR3 consists of 13 residues. Germline CDR1 reads MNHEY; CDR2 reads SVGAGI. CDR3: CASSSRGPEKLFF. In DNA, the CDR3 is TGTGCCAGCAGTTCAAGGGGGCCTGAAAAACTGTTTTTT.

The rearrangement uses TRBV5-1 and TRBJ2-6, with TRBD1 matching 7 bases. Losses at the gene ends were 4 bases for V and 2 bases for J; bases not matched to a gene: 12. The CDR3 length is 18 residues. Germline V lookup: CDR1 SGHRS, CDR2 YFSETQ. The chain's CDR3 is CASSTPQHQGAGANVLTF. The CDR3 DNA reads as TGCGCCAGCAGCACGCCCCAGCATCAGGGGGCTGGGGCCAACGTCCTGACTTTC.

V is TRBV3-1 and J is TRBJ2-7; TRBD1 matches at 9 bases. The CDR3 contains 13 residues. The junction had 4 bases not matched to a gene; V was cut back by 5 bases and J by 5 bases. In germline, CDR1 is LGHDT, CDR2 YNNKEL (reference sequence). CDR3 in amino acids: CASSTRDRDEQYF. CDR3 in DNA: TGTGCCAGCAGCACCCGGGACAGGGACGAGCAGTACTTC.

This clonotype showed up just a few times. This sequence joins TRBV4-1 and TRBJ2-7; TRBD2 is a possible D gene (6 bases). V lost 3 bases to trimming and J lost 4 bases, with 16 bases between them. Germline V gives CDR1 MGHRA, CDR2 YSYEKL. The CDR3 covers 15 residues. The CDR3 coding sequence is TGCGCCAGCAGCCATGAGCCGGGACTGCCATACGAGCAGTACTTC. Protein product: CASSHEPGLPYEQYF.

This clonotype has a count of ten or more. This chain joins TRBV5-1 and TRBJ1-1; TRBD1 matches at 9 bases. V was clipped by 7 bases and J by 5 bases; unmatched bases: 9. Germline loops: CDR1 SGHRS, CDR2 YFSETQ. This CDR3 contains 14 residues. CDR3: CASVPGQGLTEAFF. In DNA form, the CDR3 reads TGCGCCAGCGTTCCGGGACAGGGTCTAACTGAAGCTTTCTTT.

The V call is TRBV27, the J call TRBJ2-1; 7 bases are a match to TRBD2. The CDR3 is 16 amino acids. Germline V gives CDR1 MNHEY, CDR2 SMNVEV (reference sequence). Unmatched junction bases numbered 11, after V lost 5 bases and J lost 4 bases. The CDR3, as DNA: TGTGCCAGCAGTCCTCGACTAGCCCTCAGTTACAATGAGCAGTTCTTC. Its protein is CASSPRLALSYNEQFF.

V and J are TRBV7-9 and TRBJ1-3; the D gene is possibly TRBD1 (5 bases). There are 17 residues in the CDR3. Germline values: CDR1 SEHNR, CDR2 FQNEAQ (reference sequence). V was clipped by 6 bases and J by 0 bases, with 18 bases between them. The CDR3 spells CASSGPTGPSSGNTIYF. CDR3 nucleotides: TGTGCCAGCAGTGGCCCCACGGGACCCAGCTCTGGAAACACCATATATTTT.

The rearrangement uses TRBV11-2 and TRBJ2-7; D not resolved. The germline gives CDR1 SGHAT, CDR2 FQNNGV. The CDR3 spans 15 residues. Trimming took 4 bases from V and 1 from J, leaving 14 bases between them. For the CDR3, the DNA is TGTGCCAGCAGCTCACCCCCGGTTGGATCCTACGAGCAGTACTTC. Encoded protein: CASSSPPVGSYEQYF.

This clonotype has only a few counts. The CDR3 reads CAISVAGPRTEAFF. The CDR3 DNA sequence: TGTGCCATCAGTGTGGCAGGACCGAGGACTGAAGCTTTCTTT. The rearrangement uses TRBV10-3 and TRBJ1-1; no clear D gene. The V end was cut by 4 bases, the J end by 5 bases, with 14 bases between. The germline gives CDR1 ENHRY, CDR2 SYGVKD. This CDR3 has 14 amino acids.

This chain connects TRBV27 to TRBJ2-5; possibly TRBD2 for D (5 bases). CDR1 is MNHEY and CDR2 is SMNVEV in the germline V gene (reference sequence). The CDR3 covers 15 residues. Trimming left V 3 bases short and J 3 bases short, with 14 bases between. Here the CDR3 reads CASSFLRGGEETQYF. The CDR3 nucleotides read TGTGCCAGCAGTTTCCTCCGGGGTGGGGAAGAGACCCAGTACTTC.

This clonotype was seen at least ten times. The chain uses TRBV6-5 and TRBJ2-3; the D gene is possibly TRBD1 (5 bases). This CDR3 has 14 amino acids. The V and J ends lost 6 bases and 2 bases respectively, with 12 bases between them. Germline CDR1 MNHEY, CDR2 SVGAGI. The CDR3 loop is CASSFDSYTDTQYF. In DNA, the CDR3 is TGTGCCAGCAGCTTCGACAGCTACACAGATACGCAGTATTTT.

The V gene is TRBV20-1, the J gene TRBJ1-1, with a tentative D call TRBD1 (6 bases). The CDR3 extends over 15 amino acids. Germline V gene sequence: CDR1 DFQATT, CDR2 SNEGSKA (reference sequence). The V and J ends lost 1 base and 1 base respectively, with 13 bases between them. Written as DNA, the CDR3 is TGCAGTGCTAGAGGGTCCGGGGGCGGGAACACTGAAGCTTTCTTT. Protein product: CSARGSGGGNTEAFF.

The chain couples TRBV30 to TRBJ2-5; possibly TRBD1 for D (6 bases). This CDR3 is 12 amino acids long. Trimming took 0 bases from V and 4 from J, leaving 6 bases between them. The germline V gene encodes CDR1 GTSNPN and CDR2 SVGIG (reference sequence). The CDR3: CAWSVGGETQYF. DNA for the CDR3: TGTGCCTGGAGTGTAGGGGGAGAGACCCAGTACTTC.

This clonotype occurred a few times. This rearrangement joins TRBV30 to TRBJ1-1, with a possible D match to TRBD1 (6 bases). CDR3 length: 14 residues. Germline V CDR1 and CDR2: GTSNPN, SVGIG (reference sequence). V lost 4 bases and J lost 6, with 18 bases in between. The CDR3, as DNA: TGTGCCTGGAAAGGGACAAGTCTCCCTGCTGAAGCTTTCTTT. This sequence encodes CAWKGTSLPAEAFF.

To note about this clonotype: A much more abundant neighbour one base away suggests this may be a read error. V is TRBV4-1 and J is TRBJ1-1, with no clear D. Germline CDR1 reads MGHRA; CDR2 reads YSYEKL. The CDR3 has 16 amino acids. V was pared by 0 bases and J by 4 bases, with 15 bases between. CDR3 coding DNA: TGCGCCAGCAGCCAAGAGGGTGAGGGAGCCGGCACTGAAGCTTTCTTT. Translation: CASSQEGEGAGTEAFF.

V is TRBV27 and J is TRBJ1-6; D is undetermined. Trimming left V 8 bases short and J 7 bases short, with 6 bases between. The CDR3 contains 11 residues. The germline gives CDR1 MNHEY, CDR2 SMNVEV (reference sequence). As DNA, the CDR3 is TGTGCCAGCGGCCTAAATTCACCCCTCCACTTT. This translates into CASGLNSPLHF.

The chain recombines TRBV6-2 or TRBV6-3 with TRBJ2-3; D gene unclear. V lost 7 bases and J 1 base, leaving 12 bases between the germline ends. CDR1 MNHEY and CDR2 SVGEGT come from the germline V gene. The CDR3 runs to 14 residues. The CDR3 DNA follows: TGTGCCAGCAATGACCCCCTAGGCACAGATACGCAGTATTTT. Residues: CASNDPLGTDTQYF.